Presented here are 30 T cell receptor beta chains from one specimen sequenced in a study of blood T cell repertoires in COVID-19. Method: immunoSEQ multiplex PCR; TCRdb's copy keeps in-frame clones and lacks some. The table has 250,000 to 300,000 clones, over 75% seen once; the top ten hold approximately 10%. Sequencing input: peripheral blood. Receptor source: a woman in her 70s with acute or convalescent COVID-19.

The genes are TRBV7-8 and TRBJ1-4; D is possibly TRBD1 (6 bases). CDR1 SGHVS and CDR2 FQNEAQ come from the germline V gene. Deletions cut 1 base from V and 0 bases from J, with 15 bases between. This CDR3 comprises 18 residues. In DNA form, the CDR3 reads TGTGCCAGCAGCTTAGGACAGGTCTTGGTTGCAACTAATGAAAAACTGTTTTTT. Translating gives CASSLGQVLVATNEKLFF.

The V gene is TRBV7-3, the J gene TRBJ1-6, with D unresolved. V gave up 2 bases and J gave up 4 bases, with 6 bases separating them. Germline loops: CDR1 SGHTA, CDR2 FQGTGA. This CDR3 comprises 14 residues. In DNA form, the CDR3 reads TGTGCCAGCAGCTTATTCGGGTATAATTCACCCCTCCACTTT. It is translated as CASSLFGYNSPLHF.

The chain recombines TRBV15 with TRBJ1-5, with a possible D match to TRBD1 (5 bases). The CDR3 is 15 amino acids. Germline V gene sequence: CDR1 LNHNV, CDR2 YYDKDF (reference sequence). Trimming removed 0 bases from V and 7 bases from J, with 13 bases in between. In nucleotides, the CDR3 is TGTGCCACCAGCAGAGATCCGGGGGGGAGCCAGCCCCAGCATTTT. Translated: CATSRDPGGSQPQHF.

This clone was observed once. The V call is TRBV2, the J call TRBJ1-2, with TRBD1 matching over 8 bases. The germline V gene has CDR1 SNHLY and CDR2 FYNNEI. After removal of 7 bases from V and 7 bases from J, the junction contained 14 bases not matched to a gene. The CDR3 is 15 amino acids. CDR3: CASKALGQGSGGYTF. The CDR3, as DNA: TGTGCCAGCAAAGCCCTTGGACAGGGAAGTGGTGGCTACACCTTC.

V is TRBV11-2 and J is TRBJ1-1, with D possibly TRBD1 on 6 matching bases. V was pared by 2 bases and J by 5 bases, with 12 bases between. Per the germline V gene, CDR1 is SGHAT and CDR2 is FQNNGV. This CDR3 contains 14 residues. The CDR3 sequence: CASSLRGAFTEAFF. In DNA form, the CDR3 reads TGTGCCAGCAGCTTACGGGGGGCCTTTACTGAAGCTTTCTTT.

This rearrangement joins TRBV16 to TRBJ2-1; 10 bases match TRBD2. CDR1 and CDR2 (germline): KGHSY, FQNENV. The CDR3 has 14 residues. The V segment lost 4 bases and the J segment 7 bases; nucleotides outside the gene matches: 4. The CDR3 spells CASSPPGLANEQFF. In nucleotides, the CDR3 is TGTGCCAGCAGCCCTCCGGGACTAGCGAATGAGCAGTTCTTC.

This rearrangement joins TRBV27 to TRBJ2-1; D is ambiguous. Germline-derived CDR1 and CDR2 are MNHEY and SMNVEV (reference sequence). The CDR3 runs 13 residues. Trimming removed 4 bases from V and 2 bases from J, with 6 bases in between. As DNA, the CDR3 is TGTGCCAGCAGTTCCTCTGCCTACAATGAGCAGTTCTTC. Translated, it gives CASSSSAYNEQFF.

The V and J genes are TRBV5-1 and TRBJ2-7, with 7 bases fitting TRBD1. CDR1 is SGHRS and CDR2 is YFSETQ in the germline V gene. The ends lost 2 bases at V and 1 base at J; junction bases unmatched: 18. This CDR3 spans 19 amino acids. The CDR3 bases are TGCGCCAGCAGCTTTAGGGGGCTTGGCGACAGAGTCCTTTCCTACGAGCAGTACTTC. This sequence encodes CASSFRGLGDRVLSYEQYF.

The V and J genes are TRBV2 and TRBJ2-1, with 9 positions matching TRBD1. The CDR3 runs to 14 residues. J lost 7 bases, V lost 4 bases, and 5 bases had no gene match. Germline CDR1 reads SNHLY; CDR2 reads FYNNEI. The CDR3 sequence: CASSAQGARNEQFF. CDR3 sequence (DNA): TGTGCCAGCAGTGCACAGGGGGCCAGGAATGAGCAGTTCTTC. Full variable domain (remainder filled in from reference TRBV2 and TRBJ2-1): EPEVTQTPSHQVTQMGQEVILRCVPISNHLYFYWYRQILGQKVEFLVSFYNNEISEKSEIFDDQFSVERPDGSNFTLKIRSTKLEDSAMYFCASSAQGARNEQFFGPGTRLTVL.

The CDR3 nucleotides read TGTGCCAGCAGTGAGACAGGGGGCCCCCCGAGTGGCTACACCTTC. Translated, it gives CASSETGGPPSGYTF. The chain joins TRBV2 to TRBJ1-2, with 10 bases fitting TRBD1. The CDR3 is 15 residues long. V was pared by 3 bases and J by 7 bases, with 8 bases of the junction left unmatched. Per germline, CDR1 SNHLY and CDR2 FYNNEI.

CDR3 nucleotides: TGTGCCAGCAGATCGCCCAGGGGAAGGAACGAGCAGTACTTC. It translates to CASRSPRGRNEQYF. The chain has TRBV11-2 and TRBJ2-7, with D possibly TRBD1 on 6 matching bases. Trimming cost V 6 bases and J 5 bases, with 17 bases left between them. This CDR3 contains 14 residues. Germline V gene sequence: CDR1 SGHAT, CDR2 FQNNGV.

The J gene is TRBJ1-3, the V gene TRBV7-9; weak D call: TRBD1 (6 bases). Per the germline V gene, CDR1 is SEHNR and CDR2 is FQNEAQ (reference sequence). CDR3 length equals 14 residues. The V gene lost 1 base and the J gene lost 4 bases, with 8 bases spanning the gap. DNA of the CDR3: TGTGCCAGCAGCTTAGAAGGGGGAGGAAACACCATATATTTT. Amino acid sequence: CASSLEGGGNTIYF.

The J gene is TRBJ2-1, the V gene TRBV5-1, with D perhaps matching TRBD1 (5 bases). Trimming removed 4 bases from V and 5 bases from J, with 13 bases in between. Germline CDR1 SGHRS, CDR2 YFSETQ. There are 14 residues in the CDR3. The CDR3 DNA sequence: TGCGCCAGCAGCCCGGTGGGGCCCCACAATGAGCAGTTCTTC. Residues: CASSPVGPHNEQFF.

The chain is built from TRBV18 and TRBJ2-7, with 8 bases lining up with TRBD2. The CDR3 has 13 residues. The V gene's germline CDR1 is KGHSH and CDR2 LQKENI. Trimming took 6 bases from V and 2 from J; bases not matched to a gene: 3. The CDR3 reads CASSREGTYEQYF. DNA for the CDR3: TGTGCCAGCTCCCGGGAGGGTACCTACGAGCAGTACTTC.

V usage is TRBV10-3 and J usage is TRBJ1-1; D might be TRBD1 (5 bases). Germline-derived CDR1 and CDR2 are ENHRY and SYGVKD. CDR3 length equals 14 residues. The V and J ends lost 3 bases and 5 bases respectively, with 13 bases between them. CDR3 in DNA: TGTGCCATCAGTGACCCCTGGGGGGAGACTGAAGCTTTCTTT. Amino acid sequence: CAISDPWGETEAFF.

This rearrangement joins TRBV2 to TRBJ2-3; 9 nucleotides align to TRBD1. This CDR3 is 13 amino acids long. CDR1 SNHLY and CDR2 FYNNEI come from the germline V gene. J was trimmed by 5 bases and V by 5 bases; bases with no gene match: 2. CDR3 sequence reads: CASSLDRGDTQYF. DNA for the CDR3: TGTGCCAGCAGTTTGGACAGGGGAGATACGCAGTATTTT.

This clone was observed a handful of times. This rearrangement joins TRBV6-5 to TRBJ2-3; no clear D. Germline CDR1 and CDR2: MNHEY and SVGAGI. The CDR3 has 12 amino acids. V was pared by 5 bases and J by 6 bases, with 9 bases between. The CDR3: CASSMYYDTQYF. DNA for the CDR3: TGTGCCAGCAGTATGTACTACGATACGCAGTATTTT.

As to this clone: At one end, the junction sequence differs from germline, possibly due to a read error. The genes are TRBV7-9 and TRBJ1-4; 7 bases are a match to TRBD1. In germline, CDR1 is SEHNR, CDR2 FQNEAQ (reference sequence). CDR3 length equals 15 residues. CDR3 nucleotide sequence: TGTGCCAGCAGCCTCAGACAGGGTGGTAATCAAAAACTGTTTTTT. Translation: CASSLRQGGNQKLFF.

The rearrangement joins TRBV10-3 to TRBJ1-2; 8 bases map to TRBD1. CDR3 length: 12 amino acids. CDR1 and CDR2 from the germline V gene are ENHRY and SYGVKD. V was pared by 10 bases and J by 6 bases, with 7 bases of the junction left unmatched. The CDR3 nucleotides read TGTGCCACCCTGGACAGGGCGGATGGCTACACCTTC. Residues: CATLDRADGYTF.

This chain connects TRBV7-6 to TRBJ2-7, with D unresolved. The V gene lost 2 bases and the J gene lost 0 bases, with 8 bases spanning the gap. The CDR3 is made up of 14 amino acids. Germline lookup yields CDR1 SGHVS and CDR2 FNYEAQ. CDR3: CASSLSLSSYEQYF. The CDR3 DNA follows: TGTGCCAGCAGCTTAAGCCTGAGCTCCTACGAGCAGTACTTC.

The chain has TRBV6-5 and TRBJ2-2; D perhaps matches TRBD1 (7 bases). V lost 11 bases to trimming and J lost 4 bases, with 14 bases between them. This CDR3 contains 13 residues. Germline loops: CDR1 MNHEY, CDR2 SVGAGI. The chain's CDR3 is CAGGTVLTGELFF. CDR3 sequence (DNA): TGTGCCGGGGGGACAGTACTCACCGGGGAGCTGTTTTTT.

This clone was observed a single time. This chain joins TRBV19 and TRBJ1-5; D not certain. V lost 5 bases and J 1 base, leaving 15 bases between the germline ends. This CDR3 is 16 amino acids long. Germline assignment: CDR1 LNHDA and CDR2 SQIVND (reference sequence). CDR3 bases: TGTGCCAGTAGTTCATCGACTAGGAAAAGCAATCAGCCCCAGCATTTT. Amino acids: CASSSSTRKSNQPQHF.

V usage is TRBV27 and J usage is TRBJ1-1; TRBD1 is a possible D gene (5 bases). Germline V CDR1 and CDR2: MNHEY, SMNVEV (reference sequence). The CDR3 runs to 11 residues. The V end was cut by 11 bases, the J end by 5 bases, with 12 bases between. CDR3 protein: CAGTRGTEAFF. CDR3 nucleotides: TGTGCCGGTACCCGGGGGACTGAAGCTTTCTTT.

The CDR3 region is CASSPSAAVEGYTF. The CDR3 nucleotides are TGTGCCAGCTCACCATCCGCCGCGGTGGAAGGCTACACCTTC. V and J are TRBV18 and TRBJ1-2; no definite D call. CDR3 length: 14 residues. The germline CDR1 and CDR2 sequences are KGHSH and LQKENI. Trimming took 2 bases from V and 8 from J, leaving 15 bases between them.

CDR3 DNA sequence: TGCGCCAGCCGGGAGTTGACAGGGAACGTCGGAGGTGGCTACACCTTC. Translation: CASRELTGNVGGGYTF. The chain has TRBV5-1 and TRBJ1-2; 7 bases agree with TRBD1. The CDR3 is 16 residues long. Germline CDR1 SGHRS, CDR2 YFSETQ. Trimming removed 7 bases from V and 7 bases from J; junction bases left unmatched: 19. The full variable domain, its missing parts supplied by reference TRBV5-1 and TRBJ1-2, is KAGVTQTPRYLIKTRGQQVTLSCSPISGHRSVSWYQQTPGQGLQFLFEYFSETQRNKGNFPGRFSGRQFSNSRSEMNVSTLELGDSALYLCASRELTGNVGGGYTFGSGTRLTVV.

The chain combines TRBV29-1 with TRBJ2-1; D remains ambiguous. The V gene's germline CDR1 is SQVTM and CDR2 ANQGSEA. This CDR3 contains 13 residues. V was trimmed by 4 bases and J by 3 bases, leaving 10 bases between them. The CDR3 DNA sequence: TGCAGCGTTGTTTTCGGGTTCTACAATGAGCAGTTCTTC. The encoded protein is CSVVFGFYNEQFF.

This sequence joins TRBV7-2 and TRBJ2-1, with 7 bases aligning to TRBD2. J lost 6 bases, V lost 3 bases, and 5 bases had no gene match. This CDR3 has 14 residues. Germline V gene data show CDR1 as SGHTA and CDR2 as FQGNSA. The CDR3 sequence: CASSFGGTRNEQFF. DNA for the CDR3: TGTGCCAGCAGCTTCGGGGGGACCCGCAATGAGCAGTTCTTC.

This rearrangement joins TRBV3-1 (or the pseudogene TRBV3-2) to TRBJ1-2; 7 positions match TRBD1. The J segment lost 8 bases and the V segment lost 4 bases, leaving 13 bases of the junction unmatched. Germline V gene sequence: CDR1 LGHDT, CDR2 YNNKEL (reference sequence). The CDR3 is 15 amino acids. The DNA of the CDR3 is TGTGCCAGCAGCCTGTCGACAGGGAAATTCGGAGGCTACACCTTC. Residues: CASSLSTGKFGGYTF.

The V gene is TRBV6-5, the J gene TRBJ2-3; D perhaps matches TRBD2 (6 bases). This CDR3 spans 13 amino acids. V dropped 7 bases and J dropped 6 bases, with 14 bases sitting between them. CDR1 is MNHEY, CDR2 SVGAGI, per germline. CDR3 sequence (DNA): TGTGCCAGCACCCCACCCGCGGGGGATACGCAGTATTTT. The encoded protein is CASTPPAGDTQYF.

The genes are TRBV7-3 and TRBJ1-2, with D hard to call. The CDR3 totals 13 residues. Germline lookup yields CDR1 SGHTA and CDR2 FQGTGA. Trimming shortened V by 5 bases and J by 8 bases, and 15 bases separated the two germline ends. The CDR3 DNA is TGTGCCAGCAGCCCCGGCGGGTCTGGCGGCTACACCTTC. Amino acid sequence: CASSPGGSGGYTF.